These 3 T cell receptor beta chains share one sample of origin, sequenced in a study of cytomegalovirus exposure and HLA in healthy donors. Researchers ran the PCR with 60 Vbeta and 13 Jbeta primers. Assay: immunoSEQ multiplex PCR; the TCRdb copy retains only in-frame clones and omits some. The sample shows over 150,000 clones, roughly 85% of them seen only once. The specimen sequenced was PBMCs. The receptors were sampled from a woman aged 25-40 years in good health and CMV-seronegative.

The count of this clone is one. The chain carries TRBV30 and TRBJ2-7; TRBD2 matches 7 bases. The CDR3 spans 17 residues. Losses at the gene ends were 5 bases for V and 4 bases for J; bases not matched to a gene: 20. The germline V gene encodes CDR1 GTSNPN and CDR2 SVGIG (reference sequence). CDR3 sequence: CAWGPRLADPVPYEQYF. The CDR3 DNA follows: TGTGCCTGGGGGCCGCGACTAGCCGACCCAGTTCCATACGAGCAGTACTTC.

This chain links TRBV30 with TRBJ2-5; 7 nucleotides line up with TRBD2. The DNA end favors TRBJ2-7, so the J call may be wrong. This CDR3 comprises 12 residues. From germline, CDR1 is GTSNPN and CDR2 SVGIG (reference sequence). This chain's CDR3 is CAWTPWGGEQYF. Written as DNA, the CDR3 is TGTGCCTGGACCCCCTGGGGGGGCGAGCAGTACTTC.

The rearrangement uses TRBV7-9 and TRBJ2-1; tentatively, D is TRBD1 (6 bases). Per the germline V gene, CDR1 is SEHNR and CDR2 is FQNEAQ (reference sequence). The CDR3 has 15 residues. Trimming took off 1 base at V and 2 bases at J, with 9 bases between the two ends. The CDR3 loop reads CASSLVGGTYNEQFF. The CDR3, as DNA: TGTGCCAGCAGCTTAGTAGGGGGAACCTACAATGAGCAGTTCTTC.